This T cell receptor (beta chain) is from a study of CD8+ T cells in alopecia areata. Study as a whole: The drug, oral tofacitinib, was given to treated patients at 5 to 10 mg twice daily.

Study-wide points: Higher clonality than in normal scalp was seen in lesional scalp, especially alopecia totalis/universalis.

In each case, RNA was isolated and then reverse transcribed into cDNA as the sequencing template. Assay: immunoSEQ multiplex PCR; the TCRdb copy retains only in-frame clones and omits some. The table records under 350,000 clones, 58% of them present only once. Noted treatment: oral pan-JAK inhibitor, 5-10 mg twice daily. Both CD4+ and CD8+ T cells were separated by sorting PBMCs. The CDR3 loop spans 14 amino acids. Germline V CDR1 and CDR2: GTSNPN, SVGIG (reference sequence). Trimming took 0 bases from V and 8 from J, leaving 13 bases between them. This clone was picked up one time. Its antigen is not known.

The sample was CD4+ T cells sorted from blood, taken at week 24, from a patient treated with tofacitinib. The rearrangement uses TRBV30 and TRBJ1-4; possible D gene TRBD1, 5 bases. The clonotype originates from a human donor with alopecia areata. For the CDR3, the DNA is TGTGCCTGGAGTGTCGAACAGGTACCGGAAAAACTGTTTTTT. Translated, it gives CAWSVEQVPEKLFF.